Each of the 17 T cell receptor beta chains below was sequenced from the same sample in a study of graft-versus-host responses after intestinal transplantation. Profiling relied on immunoSEQ multiplex PCR, and the TCRdb table lists in-frame clones only, not all of them. The sample lists roughly 100,000 clones; 90% to 95% were seen once. Their antigen targets remain unknown. Sequenced here: unstimulated CD4+ T cells sorted from spleen or lymph node cells, sampled before transplant. The source is a human donor who was the organ donor for an intestinal transplant.

V is TRBV4-2 and J is TRBJ2-7, with D perhaps matching TRBD2 (6 bases). The ends were cut back, 0 bases at V and 2 bases at J, with 11 bases in the middle. Germline V CDR1 and CDR2: LGHNA, YNFKEQ. This CDR3 spans 15 amino acids. The CDR3 DNA sequence: TGTGCCAGCAGCCAAGATTTGCGGGGACCCTACGAGCAGTACTTC. This codes for CASSQDLRGPYEQYF.

The sample holds a few counts of this clone. Other DNA sequences in this sample translate to the same CDR3. The genes are TRBV14 and TRBJ2-7, with 10 bases that match TRBD2. After removal of 9 bases from V and 6 bases from J, the junction contained 14 bases not matched to a gene. Germline CDR1 and CDR2: SGHDN and FVKESK. The CDR3 runs 15 residues. The CDR3 sequence is CASRRTSGRPGEQYF. The DNA of the CDR3 is TGTGCCAGTCGGAGGACTAGCGGCCGCCCGGGCGAGCAGTACTTC.

This clone came up a few times. This rearrangement joins TRBV4-1 to TRBJ1-2; TRBD1 might be the D (6 bases). The germline CDR1 and CDR2 sequences are MGHRA and YSYEKL. The CDR3 covers 13 residues. Trimming left V 2 bases short and J 3 bases short, with 7 bases between. The CDR3 DNA follows: TGCGCCAGCAGCCAACCAGGGGACTATGGCTACACCTTC. It codes for CASSQPGDYGYTF.

J is TRBJ1-2 and V is TRBV5-8, with 10 bases identical to TRBD1. The junction had 9 bases not matched to a gene; V was cut back by 3 bases and J by 4 bases. CDR3 size: 16 residues. CDR1 and CDR2 from the germline V gene are SGHTS and YDEGEE. The CDR3 loop is CASSWGIGQGGYGYTF. The CDR3 DNA reads as TGTGCCAGCAGCTGGGGGATTGGACAGGGGGGCTATGGCTACACCTTC.

This chain uses TRBV2 with TRBJ1-5; unclear D gene. The CDR3 consists of 14 residues. V was pared by 2 bases and J by 7 bases, with 12 bases between. Germline-derived CDR1 and CDR2 are SNHLY and FYNNEI. CDR3 nucleotides: TGTGCCAGCAGTGAAAATGCCTTACGGCAGCCCCAGCATTTT. Translation: CASSENALRQPQHF.

The chain carries TRBV19 and TRBJ1-5; D unresolved. CDR3 size: 13 residues. V was cut by 5 bases and J by 7 bases, with 12 bases left in between. Germline V gene sequence: CDR1 LNHDA, CDR2 SQIVND (reference sequence). CDR3 sequence reads: CASSLQPEQPQHF. The CDR3 region has the DNA TGTGCCAGTAGTCTCCAACCGGAGCAGCCCCAGCATTTT.

The chain combines TRBV30 with TRBJ1-1, with 8 bases fitting TRBD1. V was clipped by 5 bases and J by 3 bases; unmatched bases: 5. There are 13 residues in the CDR3. The germline gives CDR1 GTSNPN, CDR2 SVGIG (reference sequence). CDR3 amino acids: CAWGQGGDTEAFF. The CDR3 region has the DNA TGTGCCTGGGGACAGGGTGGGGACACTGAAGCTTTCTTT.

V is TRBV7-9 and J is TRBJ1-1; TRBD1 matches at 7 bases. In germline, CDR1 is SEHNR, CDR2 FQNEAQ (reference sequence). Germline trimming cut 11 bases from V and 4 bases from J; bases unmatched to any gene: 16. The CDR3 loop spans 15 amino acids. The chain's CDR3 is CASQLNNPGGTEAFF. The CDR3 coding sequence is TGTGCCTCTCAACTCAACAACCCAGGGGGCACTGAAGCTTTCTTT.

DNA for the CDR3: TGTGCCAGCAGCCCGAGGCTAGCGGGGGGGAACACCGGGGAGCTGTTTTTT. This sequence encodes CASSPRLAGGNTGELFF. The chain recombines TRBV7-2 with TRBJ2-2, with 11 bases identical to TRBD2. Germline CDR1 and CDR2: SGHTA and FQGNSA. The CDR3 consists of 17 residues. J was trimmed by 1 base and V by 5 bases; bases with no gene match: 6.

The CDR3 coding sequence is TGCGCCAGCAGCGCGACCGGGACACCATCAGATACGCAGTATTTT. Protein: CASSATGTPSDTQYF. This chain joins TRBV5-1 and TRBJ2-3; D might be TRBD1 (6 bases). V gave up 4 bases and J gave up 4 bases, with 16 bases separating them. The CDR3 is made up of 15 amino acids. Germline V gene sequence: CDR1 SGHRS, CDR2 YFSETQ.

The V call is TRBV9, the J call TRBJ2-1, with D unclear. The CDR3 has 11 amino acids. CDR1 and CDR2 from the germline V gene are SGDLS and YYNGEE. Trimming stripped 3 bases from V and 6 bases from J, with 4 bases between. The CDR3 loop is CASSASNEQFF. In nucleotides, the CDR3 is TGTGCCAGCAGCGCTAGCAATGAGCAGTTCTTC.

The J gene is TRBJ1-5, the V gene TRBV28; D is possibly TRBD1 (5 bases). The germline gives CDR1 MDHEN, CDR2 SYDVKM. Between the trimmed V and J ends, which lost 8 bases and 3 bases, there was a span of 14 bases. This CDR3 contains 14 residues. The CDR3 reads CASHGGTDNQPQHF. In DNA, the CDR3 is TGTGCCAGCCACGGGGGAACTGACAATCAGCCCCAGCATTTT.

The chain combines TRBV4-1 with TRBJ2-1; D remains ambiguous. The V end was cut by 4 bases, the J end by 5 bases, with 9 bases between. CDR1 and CDR2 from the germline V gene are MGHRA and YSYEKL. This CDR3 contains 13 residues. DNA for the CDR3: TGCGCCAGCAGCCCGAGGATAAACAATGAGCAGTTCTTC. Amino acids: CASSPRINNEQFF.

In its sample, this clone was seen once. The V call is TRBV28, the J call TRBJ2-7; 12 positions agree with TRBD2. The CDR3 has 14 residues. V trimming: 2 bases; J trimming: 5 bases; junction bases outside the gene matches: 1. Germline lookup yields CDR1 MDHEN and CDR2 SYDVKM. CDR3 region: CASSLLAGGDEQYF. In DNA, the CDR3 is TGTGCCAGCAGTTTACTAGCGGGGGGGGACGAGCAGTACTTC.

V usage is TRBV7-9 and J usage is TRBJ2-7; the D is unclear. V was shortened by 6 bases and J by 4 bases, with 10 bases between the two germline ends. CDR1 and CDR2 from the germline V gene are SEHNR and FQNEAQ (reference sequence). The CDR3 is 12 amino acids. CDR3 sequence (DNA): TGTGCCAGCAGTTCGGAGCCTTACGAGCAGTACTTC. Its translation is CASSSEPYEQYF.

This clone was seen a few times. The J gene is TRBJ1-2, the V gene TRBV6-6, with 7 positions matching TRBD1. The CDR3 is 13 amino acids. The V segment lost 8 bases and the J segment 5 bases; nucleotides outside the gene matches: 8. Germline CDR1 is MNHNY and CDR2 is SVGAGI (reference sequence). The CDR3 DNA follows: TGTGCCAGCGGAGGGGACAGAGTATATGGCTACACCTTC. Protein sequence: CASGGDRVYGYTF.

The V call is TRBV7-2, the J call TRBJ1-2; no clear D. The V end lost 7 bases, the J end lost 0 bases, and 15 bases lay between the germline ends. CDR3 length: 15 residues. The germline V gene encodes CDR1 SGHTA and CDR2 FQGNSA. CDR3 DNA: TGTGCCAGCACCGAGTGGGCACCAGCTAACTATGGCTACACCTTC. Its protein is CASTEWAPANYGYTF.